This entry describes one TCR beta chain. What it binds is not known. The sample comes from a study of glioma-infiltrating T cells after dendritic cell vaccination. Study-level information: Patients received autologous tumor lysate-pulsed dendritic cell vaccination between about 2003 and 2013. Patients received three intradermal dendritic cell vaccine injections at biweekly intervals. General observations from the study: Longer survival after dendritic cell vaccination followed higher pretreatment TIL content.

Primers: 60 V beta forward and 13 J beta reverse. Libraries were prepared by immunoSEQ multiplex PCR; TCRdb keeps only in-frame clonotypes and omits some of them. Altogether about 36,000 clones are present, around 80% being singletons, with the ten largest covering approximately 7.8%. Germline V gene lookup returns CDR1 SGHKS and CDR2 YYEKEE (reference sequence). The CDR3 spans 16 residues. V lost 3 bases to trimming and J lost 6 bases; unmatched junction nucleotides: 9. The sequencing used blood, collected before dendritic cell vaccination. The sequence derives from a human donor with glioblastoma. This sequence joins TRBV5-5 and TRBJ1-4; 9 bases agree with TRBD1. CDR3: CASSSRIDRGDEKLFF. DNA of the CDR3: TGTGCCAGCAGCTCGAGGATTGACAGGGGGGATGAAAAACTGTTTTTT.